The 13 T cell receptor beta chains presented below share a single source sample, sequenced in a study of shared clonotypes between healthy human individuals. Naive CD8 isolation took CD45RO-negative cells positively selected for CCR7 and excluded terminally differentiated effector memory CD45RA+ cells. The protocol was immunoSEQ multiplex PCR, while the TCRdb copy is restricted to in-frame clones and leaves out a portion. This table holds about 2,200,000 clones, around 93% found once. The specimen sequenced was naive CD8+ T cells from PBMCs. These receptors were obtained from a man aged 18 to 35 in good health. Some clones in this sample may be carry-over from other donors' samples.

The chain links TRBV5-8 to TRBJ2-7; 9 bases match TRBD1. CDR3 size: 16 residues. Looked up from germline, CDR1 is SGHTS and CDR2 is YDEGEE. V lost 0 bases to trimming and J lost 3 bases; unmatched junction nucleotides: 7. CDR3 residues: CASSLASRQGVYEQYF. CDR3 DNA: TGTGCCAGCAGCTTGGCCTCGAGACAGGGGGTCTACGAGCAGTACTTC. The full variable domain, its missing parts supplied by reference TRBV5-8 and TRBJ2-7, is EAGVTQSPTHLIKTRGQQATLRCSPISGHTSVYWYQQALGLGLQFLLWYDEGEERNRGNFPPRFSGRQFPNYSSELNVNALELEDSALYLCASSLASRQGVYEQYFGPGTRLTVT.

The chain is built from TRBV7-9 and TRBJ2-7, with D possibly matching TRBD1 (5 bases). V dropped 2 bases and J dropped 1 base, with 15 bases sitting between them. CDR3 length: 16 residues. CDR1 is SEHNR and CDR2 is FQNEAQ in the germline V gene (reference sequence). CDR3 coding DNA: TGTGCCAGCAGCTTAATTGTCCAGGGTCGATCCTACGAGCAGTACTTC. It codes for CASSLIVQGRSYEQYF.

This clone came up a few times. This chain links TRBV27 with TRBJ2-7; TRBD2 might be the D (6 bases). Trimming took off 8 bases at V and 9 bases at J, with 20 bases between the two ends. Looked up from germline, CDR1 is MNHEY and CDR2 is SMNVEV (reference sequence). There are 13 residues in the CDR3. The CDR3 protein is CASPWGLYEGQYF. Written as DNA, the CDR3 is TGTGCCAGCCCCTGGGGACTCTACGAAGGGCAGTACTTC.

The chain recombines TRBV19 with TRBJ2-7, with D possibly matching TRBD1 (6 bases). There are 16 residues in the CDR3. Germline values: CDR1 LNHDA, CDR2 SQIVND (reference sequence). V was trimmed by 3 bases and J by 2 bases, leaving 17 bases between them. The CDR3 DNA sequence: TGTGCCAGTAGTATCCGCCGGGACATTGGACCCTACGAGCAGTACTTC. Amino acids: CASSIRRDIGPYEQYF.

J is TRBJ2-7 and V is TRBV5-6; the D gene is possibly TRBD1 (6 bases). The CDR3 has 15 residues. Germline loops: CDR1 SGHDT, CDR2 YYEEEE. Trimming removed 3 bases at V and 6 bases at J, with 19 bases between. The CDR3 loop reads CASSSLPGVNREQYF. The CDR3 DNA reads TGTGCCAGCAGCTCCCTTCCAGGGGTCAATCGCGAGCAGTACTTC.

J is TRBJ2-7 and V is TRBV4-2; TRBD2 agrees at 7 bases. Germline CDR1 and CDR2: LGHNA and YNFKEQ. The CDR3 is 17 residues long. Trimming removed 3 bases from V and 1 base from J; junction bases left unmatched: 12. This chain's CDR3 is CASSQHYPSGPSYEQYF. CDR3 sequence (DNA): TGTGCCAGCAGCCAGCACTACCCTAGCGGACCTTCCTACGAGCAGTACTTC.

This clone was seen only once. The rearrangement joins TRBV9 to TRBJ1-2; D is uncertain. V lost 0 bases and J 5 bases, leaving 5 bases between the germline ends. Germline V gene data show CDR1 as SGDLS and CDR2 as YYNGEE. This CDR3 has 12 residues. The CDR3: CASSVVAYGYTF. The CDR3 DNA is TGTGCCAGCAGCGTAGTAGCATATGGCTACACCTTC.

The CDR3 DNA reads TGTGCCAGCAGCTCAACAGGGGGCGGCGACGAGCAGTACTTC. This encodes CASSSTGGGDEQYF. The chain uses TRBV7-3 and TRBJ2-7, with 9 positions matching TRBD1. The V and J ends lost 4 bases and 5 bases, in that order; junction bases with no gene match: 6. The CDR3 extends over 14 amino acids. The V gene's germline CDR1 is SGHTA and CDR2 FQGTGA.

The rearrangement joins TRBV7-6 to TRBJ2-5, with 8 bases that match TRBD2. The CDR3 length is 14 residues. Germline V CDR1 and CDR2: SGHVS, FNYEAQ. V dropped 1 base and J dropped 7; count of bases not matched to a gene: 5. Here the CDR3 DNA reads TGTGCCAGCAGCTTAGATCGGGGGGGTAGGACCCAGTACTTC. It translates to CASSLDRGGRTQYF.

This chain uses TRBV25-1 with TRBJ1-4, with D unresolved. The ends were cut back, 4 bases at V and 5 bases at J, with 2 bases in the middle. The CDR3 runs 11 residues. In germline, CDR1 is MGHDK, CDR2 SYGVNS. In nucleotides, the CDR3 is TGTGCCAGCAGTGGGAATGAAAAACTGTTTTTT. It codes for CASSGNEKLFF.

On this clone itself: At the DNA level, this CDR3 is encoded by other sequences in the same sample as well. The chain joins TRBV6-4 to TRBJ2-3, with D unresolved. CDR1 and CDR2 from the germline V gene are MRHNA and SNTAGT. CDR3 length: 12 residues. The ends were cut back, 3 bases at V and 6 bases at J, with 7 bases in the middle. The CDR3 DNA reads as TGTGCCAGCAGTGATTCCGGTGATACGCAGTATTTT. It translates to CASSDSGDTQYF.

The chain employs TRBV11-2 and TRBJ2-3, with 8 bases matching TRBD2. The trim removed 6 bases at V and 4 bases at J, leaving 12 bases unmatched. Germline lookup yields CDR1 SGHAT and CDR2 FQNNGV. This CDR3 comprises 16 residues. CDR3 in amino acids: CASSPSPREGPDTQYF. CDR3 coding DNA: TGTGCCAGCAGTCCATCACCACGGGAGGGCCCAGATACGCAGTATTTT.

V gene TRBV4-1 combines with J gene TRBJ2-7, with 8 bases lining up with TRBD2. Per the germline V gene, CDR1 is MGHRA and CDR2 is YSYEKL. The CDR3 extends over 14 amino acids. V shed 2 bases, J shed 3 bases, and the junction held 3 bases outside the gene matches. The CDR3 bases are TGCGCCAGCAGCCAACAACTAGCGGTCTACGAGCAGTACTTC. This codes for CASSQQLAVYEQYF.